This TCR beta chain was documented in a study of T cells in Graves' hyperthyroidism and ophthalmopathy. Findings of the study overall: Ophthalmopathy cases were set apart from stable hyperthyroidism by a 13 V-J model.

Among ophthalmopathy patients, the Clinical Activity Score reached at least 3, the NOSPECS grade reached at least 4, and duration remained under 3 months. The study left out patients who had uncontrolled infection, other autoimmune disease, pregnancy or lactation. Each diagnosis drew on symptoms, thyroxine, TRAb, thyroid ultrasound and orbital computed tomography findings. With V trimmed by 6 bases and J by 1 base, 12 bases remained unmatched. The CDR3 has 18 residues. Germline V lookup: CDR1 DFQATT, CDR2 SNEGSKA (reference sequence). This clonotype was recorded many times. Its antigen is as yet unknown. From RNA transcripts, TCR beta CDR3 regions were amplified. First-round RT-PCR of the TCR CDR3 relied on the HTBI primer set. TCRdb re-called the multiplex PCR reads with MiXCR, one entry per CDR3 protein. The table shows fewer than 750,000 distinct CDR3 sequences, with more than 12% occurring only once.

Sequencing was carried out using blood. The chain is built from TRBV20-1 and TRBJ2-1; 13 positions match TRBD2. This receptor was obtained from a woman aged 50 to 65 with Graves' ophthalmopathy. CDR3 in amino acids: CSAITGLAGLLSYNEQFF. The CDR3 nucleotides are TGCAGTGCCATAACGGGACTAGCGGGATTATTGTCCTACAATGAGCAGTTCTTC.